What follows is one TCR beta chain and its context. Its antigen is undetermined. V lost 4 bases and J lost 8; bases outside the gene matches: 8. This CDR3 has 14 residues. Germline CDR1 is SGHRS and CDR2 is YFSETQ. TCRdb recomputed calls from the 5' RACE reads with MiXCR, one row per CDR3 protein. Counted here are roughly 600,000 distinct CDR3 sequences, more than 15% occurring once; the ten biggest clones make up about 12%. The sample comes from a study of T-cell memory formation after mild COVID-19. Study observations and caveats: From day 15 to 85, contracting clones were balanced between CD4 and CD8, whereas later expanders leaned toward CD4+.

The clonotype comes from an adult woman who had mild COVID-19 (a few samples of this study predate the infection). Cell type and time point are not known. The genes are TRBV5-1 and TRBJ2-1; 8 nucleotides agree with TRBD2. The sequencing sample was made of PBMCs or a T cell subset sorted from them (not recorded which). The CDR3 region has the DNA TGCGCCAGCAGCCCATCGGGGGGGGGCCATGAGCAGTTCTTC. This gives the protein CASSPSGGGHEQFF.